One TCR beta chain is described in this entry. The method was immunoSEQ multiplex PCR; TCRdb's version includes in-frame clones alone and lacks a portion of them. The table records some 150,000 clones, about nine tenths of them present only once. The source of the sample is a study of blood T cell repertoires in COVID-19. At the level of the study: The United States, Italy and Spain supplied acute and convalescent COVID-19 samples. PBMCs, B-cell-depleted T cells, or T cells were the source of the cDNA or gDNA that made up the material.

V lost 5 bases to trimming and J lost 4 bases, with 14 bases between them. The CDR3 spans 13 residues. The germline gives CDR1 SQVTM, CDR2 ANQGSEA. This chain connects TRBV29-1 to TRBJ1-2; the D gene is possibly TRBD1 (5 bases). Material: peripheral blood. This receptor was identified in a woman aged 50 to 65 with acute or convalescent COVID-19. In DNA, the CDR3 is TGCAGCGTTATTACCGCAGGGATCTATGGCTACACCTTC. Its protein is CSVITAGIYGYTF. Combining the CDR3 with reference TRBV29-1 and TRBJ1-2 gives the whole variable domain SAVISQKPSRDICQRGTSLTIQCQVDSQVTMMFWYRQQPGQSLTLIATANQGSEATYESGFVIDKFPISRPNLTFSTLTVSNMSPEDSSIYLCSVITAGIYGYTFGSGTRLTVV.